Below are 27 T cell receptor beta chains sequenced from a single sample in a study of shared clonotypes between healthy human individuals. Sequencing was performed with immunoSEQ multiplex PCR; in TCRdb, only in-frame clones are kept and a portion is missing. The sample contains roughly 2,000,000 clones, around 93% of which appear only once. CD45RO-negative CD8 cells positively selected for CCR7 made up the naive population, which excluded terminally differentiated effector memory CD45RA+ cells. Sequencing was carried out using naive CD8+ T cells from PBMCs. These receptors were taken from a man between 18 and 35 years old in good health. Some clones in this sample may be carry-over from other donors' samples.

The CDR3 spells CASSSWTGRAFF. The CDR3 region has the DNA TGTGCCAGCAGCTCCTGGACAGGGCGGGCTTTCTTT. The V gene is TRBV7-9, the J gene TRBJ1-1; the match to TRBD1 covers 8 bases. After removal of 4 bases from V and 11 bases from J, the junction contained 6 bases not matched to a gene. This CDR3 is built from 12 residues. In germline, CDR1 is SEHNR, CDR2 FQNEAQ (reference sequence). The full variable domain, completed using reference TRBV7-9 and TRBJ1-1, is DTGVSQNPRHKITKRGQNVTFRCDPISEHNRLYWYRQTLGQGPEFLTYFQNEAQLEKSRLLSDRFSAERPKGSFSTLEIQRTEQGDSAMYLCASSSWTGRAFFGQGTRLTVV.

This clone was seen just once. The chain joins TRBV5-5 to TRBJ1-2; D gene uncertain. The CDR3 consists of 15 residues. CDR1 is SGHKS and CDR2 is YYEKEE in the germline V gene (reference sequence). V was shortened by 2 bases and J by 1 base, with 12 bases between the two germline ends. The CDR3 region has the DNA TGTGCCAGCAGCTTAATCCCAGACTATAACTATGGCTACACCTTC. Translation gives CASSLIPDYNYGYTF.

In regard to this clone: Since the CDR3 does not end with the conserved phenylalanine or tryptophan, this likely comes from a read error. It is unclear where the CDR3 begins or ends on the DNA, so no DNA is shown, and the CDR3 is as TCRdb lists it. CDR3 region: CASITPKPGQGAI. This chain links TRBV7-6 with TRBJ2-7; the D segment call TRBD1 is taken from the table without a DNA check. Germline V lookup: CDR1 SGHVS, CDR2 FNYEAQ. The CDR3 totals 13 residues, both ends included.

The CDR3 is CASRDLWNEQFF. The CDR3 DNA follows: TGTGCCAGCAGGGACCTTTGGAATGAGCAGTTCTTC. The chain joins TRBV7-9 to TRBJ2-1; D call uncertain. The V gene's germline CDR1 is SEHNR and CDR2 FQNEAQ (reference sequence). V was shortened by 6 bases and J by 7 bases, with 10 bases between the two germline ends. The CDR3 has 12 amino acids.

V gene TRBV19 combines with J gene TRBJ1-2; weak D call: TRBD1 (5 bases). CDR3 length: 12 amino acids. V lost 7 bases and J 2 bases, leaving 8 bases between the germline ends. Looked up from germline, CDR1 is LNHDA and CDR2 is SQIVND (reference sequence). The chain's CDR3 is CASTTGNYGYTF. The DNA for the CDR3 is TGTGCCAGTACCACAGGCAACTATGGCTACACCTTC.

The chain employs TRBV27 and TRBJ2-7; the D call may be TRBD1 or TRBD2 (6 bases each). V dropped 3 bases and J dropped 5 bases, with 11 bases sitting between them. The CDR3 covers 13 residues. Germline V gene sequence: CDR1 MNHEY, CDR2 SMNVEV (reference sequence). Here the CDR3 reads CASSLNGGHEQYF. The CDR3 DNA reads TGTGCCAGCAGTTTGAATGGGGGGCACGAGCAGTACTTC.

The table lists this clone with a count of one. The V gene is TRBV28, the J gene TRBJ2-3, with 13 bases lining up with TRBD2. The junction had 6 bases not matched to a gene; V was cut back by 1 base and J by 2 bases. There are 18 residues in the CDR3. CDR1 is MDHEN and CDR2 is SYDVKM in the germline V gene. The CDR3 spells CASSLLAGTSGITDTQYF. CDR3 DNA: TGTGCCAGCAGTTTATTAGCGGGGACTAGCGGGATCACAGATACGCAGTATTTT.

The genes are TRBV7-9 and TRBJ2-7; the D gene is possibly TRBD2 (6 bases). Germline CDR1 is SEHNR and CDR2 is FQNEAQ (reference sequence). Trimming left V 1 base short and J 2 bases short, with 18 bases between. This CDR3 has 17 residues. CDR3 in amino acids: CASSLEVLSGYTYEQYF. CDR3 coding DNA: TGTGCCAGCAGCTTAGAGGTACTTAGCGGCTATACCTACGAGCAGTACTTC.

The CDR3 bases are TGCGCCAGCAGCCCCACCCAAGCGGGACCCCCAGATACGCAGTATTTT. Translating it yields CASSPTQAGPPDTQYF. The V and J genes are TRBV4-1 and TRBJ2-3, with 7 bases matching TRBD2. This CDR3 spans 16 amino acids. In germline, CDR1 is MGHRA, CDR2 YSYEKL. Losses at the gene ends were 4 bases for V and 4 bases for J; bases not matched to a gene: 11.

The gene calls are TRBV30 and TRBJ2-2; D not certain. V was trimmed by 4 bases and J by 3 bases, leaving 12 bases between them. The CDR3 contains 14 residues. In germline, CDR1 is GTSNPN, CDR2 SVGIG (reference sequence). The CDR3 here is CAWTVTGYTGELFF. CDR3 nucleotide sequence: TGTGCCTGGACGGTAACTGGGTACACCGGGGAGCTGTTTTTT.

This clone was seen just once. The chain carries TRBV13 and TRBJ2-7; possible D gene TRBD2, 5 bases. The V gene's germline CDR1 is PRHDT and CDR2 FYEKMQ (reference sequence). The germline V and J ends were trimmed by 5 bases and 2 bases, with 19 bases remaining between them. The length of the CDR3 is 16 residues. CDR3 sequence (DNA): TGTGCCAGCAGCCCCACGAGGGCCACCCACCCCTACGAGCAGTACTTC. This codes for CASSPTRATHPYEQYF.

The table lists this clone with a count of one. The chain combines TRBV9 with TRBJ2-5, with 10 nucleotides matching TRBD2. CDR1 and CDR2 from the germline V gene are SGDLS and YYNGEE. The CDR3 is 15 amino acids. V dropped 4 bases and J dropped 5; count of bases not matched to a gene: 8. As DNA, the CDR3 is TGTGCCAGCAGCCCACACGTAGCGGGAGGCGAGACCCAGTACTTC. Residues: CASSPHVAGGETQYF.

The chain recombines TRBV28 with TRBJ2-7; TRBD2 might be the D (6 bases). V lost 3 bases and J 10 bases, leaving 22 bases between the germline ends. This CDR3 comprises 15 residues. CDR1 MDHEN and CDR2 SYDVKM come from the germline V gene. The CDR3 DNA follows: TGTGCCAGCAGTTTTATTAACCGGAGGGCTGGGTTACAGTACTTC. This translates into CASSFINRRAGLQYF.

This clone appeared once. V gene TRBV9 combines with J gene TRBJ1-1, with a possible D match to TRBD1 (5 bases). CDR3 length equals 15 residues. CDR1 is SGDLS and CDR2 is YYNGEE in the germline V gene. The V end lost 4 bases, the J end lost 1 base, and 14 bases lay between the germline ends. The chain's CDR3 is CASSPKGGGNTEAFF. CDR3 nucleotides: TGTGCCAGCAGCCCGAAAGGCGGGGGGAACACTGAAGCTTTCTTT.

The chain recombines TRBV4-3 with TRBJ1-5, with TRBD1 matching 7 bases. CDR3 length: 17 amino acids. Germline-derived CDR1 and CDR2 are LGHNA and YSLEER. Trimming at V came to 4 bases and at J to 4 bases, leaving 13 bases not matched to a gene. CDR3 sequence reads: CASSLGFRTGINQPQHF. CDR3 coding DNA: TGCGCCAGCAGCCTAGGGTTTAGGACAGGAATTAATCAGCCCCAGCATTTT.

The genes are TRBV27 and TRBJ1-4; tentatively, D is TRBD1 (6 bases). The V gene lost 2 bases and the J gene lost 6 bases, with 13 bases spanning the gap. Germline lookup yields CDR1 MNHEY and CDR2 SMNVEV (reference sequence). CDR3 size: 15 residues. In nucleotides, the CDR3 is TGTGCCAGCAGTTTAGTGGGGGCAGGGGATGAAAAACTGTTTTTT. It translates to CASSLVGAGDEKLFF.

J is TRBJ2-5 and V is TRBV29-1, with D perhaps being TRBD1 or TRBD2 (6 bases each). Trimming shortened V by 6 bases and J by 5 bases, and 16 bases separated the two germline ends. Germline assignment: CDR1 SQVTM and CDR2 ANQGSEA. This CDR3 region has 13 residues. CDR3 amino acids: CSVGGAGPETQYF. The CDR3 DNA is TGCAGCGTGGGGGGCGCAGGGCCGGAGACCCAGTACTTC.

The chain combines TRBV5-1 with TRBJ2-1, with 12 bases lining up with TRBD2. V lost 2 bases and J lost 4; bases outside the gene matches: 7. From germline, CDR1 is SGHRS and CDR2 YFSETQ. The CDR3 extends over 17 amino acids. CDR3 protein: CASSFGLAGLFYNEQFF. The CDR3 DNA follows: TGCGCCAGCAGCTTTGGACTAGCGGGATTATTTTACAATGAGCAGTTCTTC. The entire variable domain, with the rest obtained from reference TRBV5-1 and TRBJ2-1, is as follows: KAGVTQTPRYLIKTRGQQVTLSCSPISGHRSVSWYQQTPGQGLQFLFEYFSETQRNKGNFPGRFSGRQFSNSRSEMNVSTLELGDSALYLCASSFGLAGLFYNEQFFGPGTRLTVL.

Remarks on this clone: In the same sample, other DNA sequences code for this CDR3. The V gene is TRBV19, the J gene TRBJ2-1, with TRBD2 identical over 12 bases. The germline V gene encodes CDR1 LNHDA and CDR2 SQIVND (reference sequence). The CDR3 totals 14 residues. V gave up 6 bases and J gave up 7 bases; unmatched junction bases: 4. CDR3 nucleotides: TGTGCCAGTAGCCCTACTAGCGGGGGGAATGAGCAGTTCTTC. Protein product: CASSPTSGGNEQFF.

The chain recombines TRBV4-3 with TRBJ2-7; the match to TRBD2 covers 7 bases. The CDR3 sequence is 15 residues long. The ends lost 3 bases at V and 7 bases at J; junction bases unmatched: 12. Looked up from germline, CDR1 is LGHNA and CDR2 is YSLEER. This CDR3 reads CASSQSGGGPREQYF. CDR3 in DNA: TGCGCCAGCAGCCAGTCGGGGGGAGGGCCAAGGGAGCAGTACTTC.

V is TRBV7-3 and J is TRBJ1-2, with 7 bases matching TRBD1. Germline V gene lookup returns CDR1 SGHTA and CDR2 FQGTGA. The CDR3 totals 14 residues. V shed 5 bases and J 7 bases; nucleotides not matched to a gene: 10. This chain's CDR3 is CASSLLDREPGYTF. The CDR3 DNA reads TGTGCCAGCAGCCTACTTGACAGGGAACCTGGCTACACCTTC.

This chain joins TRBV11-2 and TRBJ2-3; D not resolved. The CDR3 has 15 amino acids. V was cut by 1 base and J by 2 bases, with 10 bases left in between. The germline V gene has CDR1 SGHAT and CDR2 FQNNGV. As DNA, the CDR3 is TGTGCCAGCAGCTTAGTTAAGGCCCTCACAGATACGCAGTATTTT. Encoded protein: CASSLVKALTDTQYF.

The V and J genes are TRBV30 and TRBJ1-1; 10 bases fit TRBD1. CDR3 length: 14 residues. The V and J ends lost 0 bases and 3 bases, in that order; junction bases with no gene match: 1. Germline loops: CDR1 GTSNPN, CDR2 SVGIG (reference sequence). The DNA for the CDR3 is TGTGCCTGGAGTGTAGGGACAGGGGACACTGAAGCTTTCTTT. As protein: CAWSVGTGDTEAFF.

For this clone: The identical CDR3 is also encoded by other nucleotide sequences in the sample. The chain combines TRBV9 with TRBJ2-4; D gene unclear. From germline, CDR1 is SGDLS and CDR2 YYNGEE. V was cut by 0 bases and J by 2 bases, with 6 bases left in between. CDR3 length: 14 residues. The CDR3 loop reads CASSVGGTKNIQYF. Written as DNA, the CDR3 is TGTGCCAGCAGCGTAGGGGGAACCAAAAACATTCAGTACTTC.

This rearrangement joins TRBV11-2 to TRBJ2-7, with a possible D match to TRBD1 (6 bases). The CDR3 extends over 16 amino acids. Germline V gives CDR1 SGHAT, CDR2 FQNNGV. Trimming shortened V by 1 base and J by 3 bases, and 16 bases separated the two germline ends. CDR3 sequence: CASSLVLAGANYEQYF. The CDR3 region has the DNA TGTGCCAGCAGCTTAGTACTGGCAGGGGCCAACTACGAGCAGTACTTC.

The chain is built from TRBV6-5 and TRBJ2-1, with D possibly being TRBD2 (6 bases). Germline CDR1 and CDR2: MNHEY and SVGAGI. The CDR3 spans 13 residues. V lost 6 bases to trimming and J lost 7 bases, with 13 bases between them. In DNA form, the CDR3 reads TGTGCCAGCAGCCACGGGGGAGCTAATGAGCAGTTCTTC. Protein sequence: CASSHGGANEQFF.

This chain links TRBV7-9 with TRBJ1-2; no definite D call. From germline, CDR1 is SEHNR and CDR2 FQNEAQ (reference sequence). This CDR3 contains 16 residues. Trimming took 4 bases from V and 8 from J, leaving 23 bases between them. The CDR3 region has the DNA TGTGCCAGCAGCTCGTTTAGTGGGCCAGACATATCCGGCTACACCTTC. Its translation: CASSSFSGPDISGYTF.